The clone carrying this T cell receptor beta chain was picked up a small number of times. The data were taken from a study of blood T cell repertoires in COVID-19. Background on the study: Samples came from the United States, Italy and Spain, spanning acute and convalescent COVID-19.

Germline trimming cut 5 bases from V and 4 bases from J; bases unmatched to any gene: 7. The CDR3 is made up of 15 amino acids. Germline lookup yields CDR1 SGHDT and CDR2 YYEEEE. In the original analysis: Nucleated cell counts were estimated from reference gene primer amplification. Clones were sequenced by immunoSEQ multiplex PCR, and TCRdb holds only the in-frame ones, with some missing. V, J and clone size are those of that table, while D and trimming were read from the DNA. This sample has fewer than 150,000 clones, with just over 85% found just once. The receptor was isolated from a woman in her 50s with active or convalescent COVID-19. Sequencing was performed on peripheral blood. This rearrangement joins TRBV5-6 to TRBJ2-2, with 8 bases lining up with TRBD2. CDR3: CASRKLAEPTGELFF. The DNA for the CDR3 is TGTGCCAGCAGGAAACTAGCGGAGCCCACCGGGGAGCTGTTTTTT.